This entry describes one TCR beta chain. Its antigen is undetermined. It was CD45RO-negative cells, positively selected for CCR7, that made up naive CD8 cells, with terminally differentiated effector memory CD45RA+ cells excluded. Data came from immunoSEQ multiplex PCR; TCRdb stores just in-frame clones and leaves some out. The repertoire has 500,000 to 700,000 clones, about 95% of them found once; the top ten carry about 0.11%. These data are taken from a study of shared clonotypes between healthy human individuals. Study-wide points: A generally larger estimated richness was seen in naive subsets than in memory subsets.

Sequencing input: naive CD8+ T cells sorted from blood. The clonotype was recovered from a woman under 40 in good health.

The CDR3 coding sequence is TGTGCCAGCAGTCCGGGGGGGCGGACTGAAGCTTTCTTT. This codes for CASSPGGRTEAFF. The chain employs TRBV7-9 and TRBJ1-1; perhaps TRBD1 as D (6 bases). Germline-derived CDR1 and CDR2 are SEHNR and FQNEAQ (reference sequence). Trimming shortened V by 6 bases and J by 5 bases, and 13 bases separated the two germline ends. CDR3 length: 13 residues. Complete variable domain (other parts from reference TRBV7-9 and TRBJ1-1): DTGVSQNPRHKITKRGQNVTFRCDPISEHNRLYWYRQTLGQGPEFLTYFQNEAQLEKSRLLSDRFSAERPKGSFSTLEIQRTEQGDSAMYLCASSPGGRTEAFFGQGTRLTVV.